The present T cell receptor (beta chain) was sequenced within a study of T cells in Graves' hyperthyroidism and ophthalmopathy. Study as a whole: Any treatment followed the collection of peripheral blood at initial diagnosis. General study findings and limits: Model-based prediction identified ophthalmopathy a median 6.5 months prior to its onset.

The source material, RNA transcripts, was used to amplify TCR beta CDR3 regions. During a first-round RT-PCR of the TCR CDR3, the HTBI primer set was used. TCRdb re-called the multiplex PCR reads through MiXCR, storing one row per CDR3 protein. Among hundreds of thousands of distinct CDR3 sequences listed, over 35% were seen once. Clinicians diagnosed patients from clinical symptoms, serum thyroxine and TRAb, thyroid ultrasound and orbital computed tomography. This clonotype was detected a few times. The antigen remains unidentified. Trimming left V 5 bases short and J 4 bases short, with 11 bases between. Germline lookup yields CDR1 SGHVS and CDR2 FQNEAQ. The CDR3 has 13 residues.

Sequencing was done on a sample of blood. The chain couples TRBV7-8 to TRBJ1-1, with D perhaps TRBD1 (5 bases). This sequence originates from a man between 18 and 35 years old with Graves' hyperthyroidism. The DNA of the CDR3 is TGTGCCAGCAGCAGGAGGGGCACCACTGAAGCTTTCTTT. Translation gives CASSRRGTTEAFF.